The clone carrying this T cell receptor beta chain was observed a few times. The data were taken from a study of T cells in Graves' hyperthyroidism and ophthalmopathy. RNA transcripts yielded amplified TCR beta CDR3 regions. Using the HTBI primer set, a first-round RT-PCR was run on the TCR CDR3. From the multiplex PCR reads, TCRdb called clonotypes with MiXCR, one entry per CDR3 protein. Counted here are about 380,000 distinct CDR3 sequences, around 13% occurring once; the ten biggest clones make up around 10%. The CDR3 is 12 residues long. Trimming shortened V by 5 bases and J by 6 bases, and 10 bases separated the two germline ends. Germline loops: CDR1 SQVTM, CDR2 ANQGSEA.

The sample comprised blood. This TCR derives from a woman between 55 and 75 years old with Graves' hyperthyroidism. This chain uses TRBV29-1 with TRBJ2-2; D remains ambiguous. The CDR3 region has the DNA TGCAGCGTTATAGGGTTCGCCGGGGAGCTGTTTTTT. The encoded protein is CSVIGFAGELFF.